The TCR beta chain described here comes from a study of post-analysis software for immune sequencing data. About the research overall: Relapsing-remitting, secondary progressive and progressive-relapsing courses of multiple sclerosis were included.

Trimming pared 4 bases from V and 7 bases from J, leaving 20 bases between. The V gene's germline CDR1 is SGHRS and CDR2 YFSETQ. The CDR3 sequence is 15 residues long. Only one count was recorded for this clonotype. The antigen remains unidentified. The authors incorporated unique molecular identifiers into the TCR beta cDNA libraries. In TCRdb, the PCR reads were re-called with MiXCR into one record per CDR3 protein. The data contain roughly 730,000 distinct CDR3 sequences, 30% of them seen just once; the ten biggest clones take up around 0.6%. Whole-study results and caveats: Controls showed lower frequencies than patients for several TRBV segments, and TRBV5-6, TRBV5-1 and TRBV20-1 were among these. Controls had significantly higher normalized Chao1 diversity than multiple sclerosis patients. Strong co-clustering by F measure was seen for same-batch samples.

Sequencing input: blood. This clonotype was sampled from a girl between 10 and 17 years old with multiple sclerosis. V gene TRBV5-1 combines with J gene TRBJ1-1; D unresolved. CDR3 amino acids: CASSINKVGEGEAFF. Written as DNA, the CDR3 is TGCGCCAGCAGCATTAATAAGGTCGGGGAGGGTGAAGCTTTCTTT.